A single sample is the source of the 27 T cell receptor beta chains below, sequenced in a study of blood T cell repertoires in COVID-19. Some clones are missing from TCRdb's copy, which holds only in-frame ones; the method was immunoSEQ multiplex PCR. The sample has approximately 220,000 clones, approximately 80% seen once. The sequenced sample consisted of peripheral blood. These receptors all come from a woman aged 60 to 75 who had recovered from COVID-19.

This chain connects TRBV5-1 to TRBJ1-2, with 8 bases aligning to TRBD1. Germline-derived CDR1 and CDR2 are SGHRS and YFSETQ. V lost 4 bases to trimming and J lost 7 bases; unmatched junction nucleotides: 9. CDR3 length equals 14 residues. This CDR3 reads CASSGTGPAGGYTF. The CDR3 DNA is TGCGCCAGCAGCGGGACAGGACCGGCTGGTGGCTACACCTTC.

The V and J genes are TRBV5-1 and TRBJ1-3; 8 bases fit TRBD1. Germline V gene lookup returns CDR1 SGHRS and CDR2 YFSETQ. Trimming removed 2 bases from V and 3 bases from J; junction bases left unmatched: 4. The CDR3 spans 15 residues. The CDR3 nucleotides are TGCGCCAGCAGCTTCCAGGGGGCAGTTGGAAACACCATATATTTT. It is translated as CASSFQGAVGNTIYF.

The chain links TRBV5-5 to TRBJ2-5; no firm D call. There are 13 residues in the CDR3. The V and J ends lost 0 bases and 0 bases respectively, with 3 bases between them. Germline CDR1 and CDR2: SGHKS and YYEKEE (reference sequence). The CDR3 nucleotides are TGTGCCAGCAGCTTGGGAGACCAAGAGACCCAGTACTTC. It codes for CASSLGDQETQYF.

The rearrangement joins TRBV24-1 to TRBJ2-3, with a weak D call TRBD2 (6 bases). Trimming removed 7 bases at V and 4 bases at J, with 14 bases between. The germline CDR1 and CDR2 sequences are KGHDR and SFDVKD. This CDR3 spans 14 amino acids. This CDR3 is CATSRDSRADTQYF. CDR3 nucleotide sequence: TGTGCCACCAGCCGGGACTCCAGGGCAGATACGCAGTATTTT.

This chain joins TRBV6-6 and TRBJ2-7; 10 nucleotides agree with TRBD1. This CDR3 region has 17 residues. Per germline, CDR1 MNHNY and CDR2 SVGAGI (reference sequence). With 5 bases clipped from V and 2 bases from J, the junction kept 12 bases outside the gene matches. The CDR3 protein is CASSLSRTGGAPYEQYF. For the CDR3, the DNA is TGTGCCAGCAGTCTATCCAGGACAGGGGGGGCCCCCTACGAGCAGTACTTC.

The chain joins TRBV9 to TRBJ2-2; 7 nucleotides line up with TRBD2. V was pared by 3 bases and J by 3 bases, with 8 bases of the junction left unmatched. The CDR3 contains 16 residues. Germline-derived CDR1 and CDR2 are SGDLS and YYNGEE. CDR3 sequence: CASSADSGGYTGELFF. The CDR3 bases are TGTGCCAGCAGCGCCGACTCGGGGGGATACACCGGGGAGCTGTTTTTT.

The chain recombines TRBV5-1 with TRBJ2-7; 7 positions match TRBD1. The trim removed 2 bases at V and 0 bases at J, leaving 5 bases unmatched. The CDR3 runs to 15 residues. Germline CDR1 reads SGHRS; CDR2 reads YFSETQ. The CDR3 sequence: CASSFRDSSSYEQYF. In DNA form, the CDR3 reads TGCGCCAGCAGCTTCCGGGACAGTAGCTCCTACGAGCAGTACTTC.

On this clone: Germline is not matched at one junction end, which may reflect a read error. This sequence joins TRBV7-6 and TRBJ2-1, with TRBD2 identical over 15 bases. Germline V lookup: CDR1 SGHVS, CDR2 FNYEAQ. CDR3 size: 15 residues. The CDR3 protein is CASSPSTGTSGGPVF. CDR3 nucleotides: TGTGCCAGCAGCCCTTCAACCGGGACTAGCGGGGGGCCTGTCTTC.

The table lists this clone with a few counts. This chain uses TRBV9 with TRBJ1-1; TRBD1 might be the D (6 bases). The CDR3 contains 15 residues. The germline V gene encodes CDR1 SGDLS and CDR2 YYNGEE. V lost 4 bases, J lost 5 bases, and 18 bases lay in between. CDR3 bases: TGTGCCAGCAGCACCAAGGGGGGGGCGCCGACTGAAGCTTTCTTT. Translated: CASSTKGGAPTEAFF.

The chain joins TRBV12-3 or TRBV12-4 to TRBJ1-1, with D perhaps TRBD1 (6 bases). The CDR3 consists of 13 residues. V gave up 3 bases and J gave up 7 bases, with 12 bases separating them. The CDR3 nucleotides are TGTGCCAGCAGTTTCGAACAGGGACGTGAAGCTTTCTTT. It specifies CASSFEQGREAFF.

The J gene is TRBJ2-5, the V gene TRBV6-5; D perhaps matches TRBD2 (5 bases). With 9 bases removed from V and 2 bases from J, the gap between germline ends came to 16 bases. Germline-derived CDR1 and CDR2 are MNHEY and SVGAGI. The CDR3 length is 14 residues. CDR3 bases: TGTGCCAGTCTTCCCACTAGGGTTCAAGAGACCCAGTACTTC. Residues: CASLPTRVQETQYF.

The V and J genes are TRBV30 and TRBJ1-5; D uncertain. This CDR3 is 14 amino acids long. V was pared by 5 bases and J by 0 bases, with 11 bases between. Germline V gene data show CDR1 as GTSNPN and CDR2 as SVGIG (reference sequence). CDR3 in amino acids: CAWARKYSNQPQHF. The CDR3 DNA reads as TGTGCCTGGGCGCGCAAATATAGCAATCAGCCCCAGCATTTT.

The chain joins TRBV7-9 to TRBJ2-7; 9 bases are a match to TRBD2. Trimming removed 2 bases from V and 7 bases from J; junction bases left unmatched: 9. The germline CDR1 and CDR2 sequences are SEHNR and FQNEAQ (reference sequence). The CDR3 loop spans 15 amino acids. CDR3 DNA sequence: TGTGCCAGCAGCTTAAATAGCGGGGGCCCGCGTGAGCAGTACTTC. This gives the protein CASSLNSGGPREQYF. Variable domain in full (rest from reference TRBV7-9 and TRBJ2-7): DTGVSQNPRHKITKRGQNVTFRCDPISEHNRLYWYRQTLGQGPEFLTYFQNEAQLEKSRLLSDRFSAERPKGSFSTLEIQRTEQGDSAMYLCASSLNSGGPREQYFGPGTRLTVT.

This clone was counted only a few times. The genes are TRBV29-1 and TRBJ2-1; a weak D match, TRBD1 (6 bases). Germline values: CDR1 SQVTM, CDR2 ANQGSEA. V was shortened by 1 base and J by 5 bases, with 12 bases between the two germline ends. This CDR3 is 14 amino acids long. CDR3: CSVEGLGAHNEQFF. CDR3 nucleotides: TGCAGCGTTGAAGGACTGGGGGCTCACAATGAGCAGTTCTTC.

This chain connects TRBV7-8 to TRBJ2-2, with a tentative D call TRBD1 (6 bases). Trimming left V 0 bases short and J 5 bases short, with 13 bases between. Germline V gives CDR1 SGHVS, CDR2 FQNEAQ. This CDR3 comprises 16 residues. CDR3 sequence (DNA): TGTGCCAGCAGCTTAGCGGCTCTGGGGGCGACCGGGGAGCTGTTTTTT. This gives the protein CASSLAALGATGELFF.

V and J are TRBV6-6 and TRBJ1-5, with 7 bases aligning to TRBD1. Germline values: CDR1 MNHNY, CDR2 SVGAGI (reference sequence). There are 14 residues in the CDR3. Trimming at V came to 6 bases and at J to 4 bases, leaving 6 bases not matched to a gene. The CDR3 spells CASSGQAQNQPQHF. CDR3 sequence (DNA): TGTGCCAGCAGCGGACAGGCGCAAAATCAGCCCCAGCATTTT.

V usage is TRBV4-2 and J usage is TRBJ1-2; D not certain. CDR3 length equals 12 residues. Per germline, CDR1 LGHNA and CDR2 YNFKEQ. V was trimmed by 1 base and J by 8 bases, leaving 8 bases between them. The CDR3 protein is CASSQATYGYTF. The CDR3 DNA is TGTGCCAGCAGCCAAGCCACTTACGGCTACACCTTC.

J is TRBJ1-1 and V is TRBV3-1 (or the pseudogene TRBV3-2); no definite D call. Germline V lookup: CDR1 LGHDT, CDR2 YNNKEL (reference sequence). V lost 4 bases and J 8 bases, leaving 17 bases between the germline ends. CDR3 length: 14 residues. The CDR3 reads CASSPQRAGGEAFF. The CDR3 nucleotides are TGTGCCAGCAGCCCACAACGGGCCGGAGGGGAAGCTTTCTTT.

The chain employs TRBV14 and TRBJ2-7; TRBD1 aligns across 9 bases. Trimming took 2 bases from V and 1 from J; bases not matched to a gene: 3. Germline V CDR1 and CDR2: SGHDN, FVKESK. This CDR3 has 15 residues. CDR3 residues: CASSQQGQGSYEQYF. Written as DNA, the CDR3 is TGTGCCAGCAGCCAACAGGGACAGGGATCCTACGAGCAGTACTTC.

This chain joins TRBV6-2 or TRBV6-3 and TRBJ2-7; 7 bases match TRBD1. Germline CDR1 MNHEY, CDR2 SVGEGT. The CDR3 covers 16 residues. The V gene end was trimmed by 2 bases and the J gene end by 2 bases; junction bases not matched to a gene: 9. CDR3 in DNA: TGTGCCAGCAGTTACCGACAGGGCTACGTCCCCTACGAGCAGTACTTC. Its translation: CASSYRQGYVPYEQYF.

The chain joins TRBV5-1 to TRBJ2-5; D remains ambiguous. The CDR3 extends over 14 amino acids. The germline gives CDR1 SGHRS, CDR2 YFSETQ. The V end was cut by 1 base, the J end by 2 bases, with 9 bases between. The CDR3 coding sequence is TGCGCCAGCAGCTTGTCAAGAGCACAAGAGACCCAGTACTTC. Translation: CASSLSRAQETQYF.

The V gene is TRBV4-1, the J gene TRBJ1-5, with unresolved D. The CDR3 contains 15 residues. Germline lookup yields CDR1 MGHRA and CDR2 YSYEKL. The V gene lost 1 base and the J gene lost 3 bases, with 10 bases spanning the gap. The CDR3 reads CASSQGRRTNQPQHF. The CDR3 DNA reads TGCGCCAGCAGCCAAGGACGGAGGACCAATCAGCCCCAGCATTTT.

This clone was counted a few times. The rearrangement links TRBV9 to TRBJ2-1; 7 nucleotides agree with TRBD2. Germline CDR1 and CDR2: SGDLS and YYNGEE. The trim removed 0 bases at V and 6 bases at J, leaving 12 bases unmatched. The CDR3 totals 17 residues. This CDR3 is CASSVGEGLAVRNEQFF. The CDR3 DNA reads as TGTGCCAGCAGCGTAGGGGAGGGGCTAGCGGTGCGCAATGAGCAGTTCTTC.

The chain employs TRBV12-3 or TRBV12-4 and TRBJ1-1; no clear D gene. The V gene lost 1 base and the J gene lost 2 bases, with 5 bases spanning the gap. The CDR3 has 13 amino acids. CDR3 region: CASSLVVNTEAFF. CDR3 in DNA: TGTGCCAGCAGTTTAGTAGTTAACACTGAAGCTTTCTTT.

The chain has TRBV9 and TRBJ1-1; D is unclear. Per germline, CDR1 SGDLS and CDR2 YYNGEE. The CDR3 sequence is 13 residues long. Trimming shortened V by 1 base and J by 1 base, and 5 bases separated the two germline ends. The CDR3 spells CASSVSRNTEAFF. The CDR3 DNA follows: TGTGCCAGCAGCGTATCCAGGAACACTGAAGCTTTCTTT.

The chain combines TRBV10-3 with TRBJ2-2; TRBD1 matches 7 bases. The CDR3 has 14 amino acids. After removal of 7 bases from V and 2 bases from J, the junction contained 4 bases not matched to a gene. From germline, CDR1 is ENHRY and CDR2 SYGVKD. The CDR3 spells CAIMGTENTGELFF. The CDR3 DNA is TGTGCCATCATGGGGACAGAAAACACCGGGGAGCTGTTTTTT.

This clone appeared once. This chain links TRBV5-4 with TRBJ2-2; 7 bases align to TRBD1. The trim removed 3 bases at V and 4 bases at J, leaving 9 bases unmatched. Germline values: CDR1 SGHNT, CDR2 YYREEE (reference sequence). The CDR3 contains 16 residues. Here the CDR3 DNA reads TGTGCCAGCAGCTCAGGACAGGTCTTTTCCACCGGGGAGCTGTTTTTT. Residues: CASSSGQVFSTGELFF. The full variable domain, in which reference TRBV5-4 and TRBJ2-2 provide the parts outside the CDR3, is ETGVTQSPTHLIKTRGQQVTLRCSSQSGHNTVSWYQQALGQGPQFIFQYYREEENGRGNFPPRFSGLQFPNYSSELNVNALELDDSALYLCASSSGQVFSTGELFFGEGSRLTVL.